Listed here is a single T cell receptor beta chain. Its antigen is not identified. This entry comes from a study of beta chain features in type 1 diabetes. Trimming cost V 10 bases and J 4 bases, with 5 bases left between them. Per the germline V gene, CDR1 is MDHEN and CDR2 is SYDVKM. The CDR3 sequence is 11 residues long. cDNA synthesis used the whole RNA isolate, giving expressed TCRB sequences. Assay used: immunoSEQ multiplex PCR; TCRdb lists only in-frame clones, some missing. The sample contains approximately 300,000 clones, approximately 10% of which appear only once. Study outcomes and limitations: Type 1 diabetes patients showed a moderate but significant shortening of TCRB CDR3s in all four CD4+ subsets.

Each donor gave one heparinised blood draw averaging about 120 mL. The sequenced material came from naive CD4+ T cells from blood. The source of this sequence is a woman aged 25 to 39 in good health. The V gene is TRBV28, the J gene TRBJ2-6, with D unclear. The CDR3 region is CAIQGANVLTF. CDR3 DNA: TGTGCCATCCAGGGGGCCAACGTCCTGACTTTC.